Listed below are T cell receptor beta chains from one sample, sequenced in a study of T cells in Graves' hyperthyroidism and ophthalmopathy. TCRdb fed the multiplex PCR reads into MiXCR, producing one record per CDR3 protein. The repertoire holds around 350,000 distinct CDR3 sequences, with around 25% as singletons. Sequencing used blood. Every receptor here comes from a man aged 50-60 years with Graves' hyperthyroidism. CDR3s leave out the opening cysteine and the closing phenylalanine or tryptophan. D genes are given only for firm matches.

V,D,CDR3
TRBV11-2,TRBD1,ASSPLPGQGDEQY
TRBV6-1,.,AITGPVRGEQY
TRBV27,TRBD1,ASSSHRGRSEQY
TRBV20-1,TRBD2,SADPSGVADTQY
TRBV19,TRBD1,ASSTLRQGASQPQH
TRBV14,TRBD2,ASSKTSGMVDTQY
TRBV20-1,TRBD2,SARVLAGEQF
TRBV20-1,TRBD2,SANLGLARETQY
TRBV7-2,TRBD2,ASSLVGGRVAYEQY
TRBV6-1,.,AGKLGAFDGELF
TRBV7-3,.,ASSLARATEQF
TRBV6-2/TRBV6-3,.,ASSYNLGETQY
TRBV12-3/TRBV12-4,.,ASIPDSPRTGELF
TRBV5-1,.,ASSIEQDFEQY
TRBV20-1,.,SASSRAETQY
TRBV5-4,.,ASSQGSYNSPLH
TRBV18,.,ASSVGARDTQY
TRBV7-2,.,ASSLGVGETQY
TRBV28,.,ASGTPSSYNEQF
TRBV11-2,.,ASSLSGTGGSDTQY
TRBV20-1,TRBD2,SARDSQGLAGDEQF
TRBV7-9,TRBD1,ASSQTRQGTNTGELF
TRBV7-8,.,ASSLDISARETTNYGYT
TRBV30,TRBD1,AWSVTGGKSPLH
TRBV28,.,ASSTPGERKTQY
TRBV13,TRBD1,ASSRTGDTGELF
TRBV29-1,.,SAGRGTAYNEQF
TRBV24-1,TRBD2,ATSDGTSGKYNEQF
TRBV2,TRBD1,ASRDRVHQPQH
TRBV3-1,TRBD1,ASSTGQVAGELF
TRBV5-1,TRBD2,ASSLALGLAGKEQF
TRBV7-9,TRBD1,ASSLKGTENYGYT
TRBV11-2,.,ASSQRDTLTGGLF
TRBV27,TRBD2,ASSLFGGRNMGEQF
TRBV11-2,.,ASSFAGSGGQETQY
TRBV11-3,TRBD2,ASSSGLAGVYEQF
TRBV6-1,.,ASSGSVRLTNTGGLF
TRBV28,.,ASRGIGGEDYGYT
TRBV12-3/TRBV12-4,TRBD1,ASSHRGFGNQPQH
TRBV7-9,.,ASSLVRAGEQY
TRBV6-5,.,ASSLESRGYEQY